The next 15 T cell receptor beta chains were all read from a single sample in a study of T cell responses to AZD1222 COVID-19 vaccine. TCRdb's copy holds only in-frame clones and misses some; the assay was immunoSEQ multiplex PCR. The data contain 99,000 or so clones, 80% to 90% of them seen just once; the ten biggest clones take up more than 8%. The sample consisted of peripheral blood, taken on day 0 of AZD1222 vaccination. The receptors shown here come from an adult in good health.

This clone came up a few times. The chain joins TRBV19 to TRBJ1-3, with D tentatively TRBD1 (6 bases). From germline, CDR1 is LNHDA and CDR2 SQIVND (reference sequence). V shed 7 bases and J shed 0 bases, with 10 bases lying between them. The CDR3 covers 14 residues. CDR3 DNA: TGTGCCAGTACAGTACAGGGCTCTGGAAACACCATATATTTT. The encoded protein is CASTVQGSGNTIYF.

This clone was counted a few times. The CDR3 DNA sequence: TGTGCCAGCATTAAGGGGGACTCTGGAAACACCATATATTTT. This sequence encodes CASIKGDSGNTIYF. V usage is TRBV6-5 and J usage is TRBJ1-3; D possibly corresponds to TRBD1 (6 bases). Germline-derived CDR1 and CDR2 are MNHEY and SVGAGI. V was trimmed by 7 bases and J by 0 bases, leaving 10 bases between them. CDR3 size: 14 residues.

The rearrangement uses TRBV19 and TRBJ1-3, with D maybe TRBD1 (5 bases). Germline CDR1 reads LNHDA; CDR2 reads SQIVND (reference sequence). The CDR3 extends over 14 amino acids. V gave up 11 bases and J gave up 0 bases, with 14 bases separating them. The CDR3 here is CAVSRDASGNTIYF. CDR3 coding DNA: TGTGCCGTCTCCAGGGATGCCTCTGGAAACACCATATATTTT.

V and J are TRBV4-2 and TRBJ2-7; D might be TRBD2 (6 bases). CDR3 size: 15 residues. Trimming removed 1 base from V and 1 base from J, with 11 bases in between. The germline CDR1 and CDR2 sequences are LGHNA and YNFKEQ. CDR3: CASSQGGDVSYEQYF. For the CDR3, the DNA is TGTGCCAGCAGCCAAGGGGGGGACGTTTCCTACGAGCAGTACTTC.

The CDR3 DNA sequence: TGTGCCAGCTCGAAGGGCACGGGACAATTGAACACTGAAGCTTTCTTT. As protein: CASSKGTGQLNTEAFF. The rearrangement links TRBV18 to TRBJ1-1, with a tentative D call TRBD1 (6 bases). The germline V gene has CDR1 KGHSH and CDR2 LQKENI. V was shortened by 6 bases and J by 0 bases, with 17 bases between the two germline ends. The CDR3 is made up of 16 amino acids.

V gene TRBV6-4 combines with J gene TRBJ1-6, with no clear D. CDR3 length: 14 residues. CDR1 is MRHNA, CDR2 SNTAGT, per germline. Trimming removed 5 bases at V and 7 bases at J, with 12 bases between. CDR3 nucleotide sequence: TGTGCCAGCAGTTTGAAGGCCTCCAATTCACCCCTCCACTTT. It encodes CASSLKASNSPLHF.

This clone was observed once. This rearrangement joins TRBV5-5 to TRBJ1-6, with no clear D. The germline V gene encodes CDR1 SGHKS and CDR2 YYEKEE (reference sequence). This CDR3 comprises 15 residues. V lost 0 bases to trimming and J lost 4 bases, with 8 bases between them. The CDR3 reads CASSLAPFYNSPLHF. Written as DNA, the CDR3 is TGTGCCAGCAGCTTGGCTCCGTTTTATAATTCACCCCTCCACTTT.

The chain joins TRBV14 to TRBJ1-2; 8 nucleotides match TRBD1. V shed 5 bases, J shed 3 bases, and the junction held 5 bases outside the gene matches. Germline-derived CDR1 and CDR2 are SGHDN and FVKESK. CDR3 length: 14 residues. The CDR3 reads CASSTRTGYYGYTF. CDR3 DNA: TGTGCCAGCAGCACCCGGACAGGGTACTATGGCTACACCTTC.

The rearrangement uses TRBV19 and TRBJ1-5, with D perhaps matching TRBD1 (6 bases). CDR1 and CDR2 (germline): LNHDA, SQIVND (reference sequence). This CDR3 spans 15 amino acids. V lost 5 bases and J 6 bases, leaving 17 bases between the germline ends. The CDR3 loop reads CASSLTGFYGQPQHF. The CDR3 DNA follows: TGTGCCAGTAGTTTAACAGGGTTCTACGGTCAGCCCCAGCATTTT.

The CDR3 region has the DNA TGTGCCAGCAGTTACTATCCCCGGACAGGGAGCAACGAGCAGTACTTC. The encoded protein is CASSYYPRTGSNEQYF. The chain carries TRBV6-2 or TRBV6-3 and TRBJ2-7; TRBD1 agrees at 8 bases. Germline assignment: CDR1 MNHEY and CDR2 SVGEGT. CDR3 size: 16 residues. The V segment lost 1 base and the J segment 5 bases; nucleotides outside the gene matches: 10.

The J gene is TRBJ1-4, the V gene TRBV18, with D possibly matching TRBD1 (6 bases). Germline CDR1 KGHSH, CDR2 LQKENI. V dropped 2 bases and J dropped 8 bases, with 6 bases sitting between them. The CDR3 totals 12 residues. For the CDR3, the DNA is TGTGCCAGCTCACCAGACAGGGAAAAACTGTTTTTT. Residues: CASSPDREKLFF. Complete variable domain (other parts from reference TRBV18 and TRBJ1-4): NAGVMQNPRHLVRRRGQEARLRCSPMKGHSHVYWYRQLPEEGLKFMVYLQKENIIDESGMPKERFSAEFPKEGPSILRIQQVVRGDSAAYFCASSPDREKLFFGSGTQLSVL.

The chain combines TRBV5-4 with TRBJ1-1; D is uncertain. The CDR3 has 12 residues. The V gene's germline CDR1 is SGHNT and CDR2 YYREEE (reference sequence). Trimming left V 4 bases short and J 6 bases short, with 10 bases between. CDR3: CASSSNGPEAFF. The CDR3, as DNA: TGTGCCAGCAGCAGCAACGGGCCTGAAGCTTTCTTT. Full variable domain (missing parts from reference TRBV5-4 and TRBJ1-1): ETGVTQSPTHLIKTRGQQVTLRCSSQSGHNTVSWYQQALGQGPQFIFQYYREEENGRGNFPPRFSGLQFPNYSSELNVNALELDDSALYLCASSSNGPEAFFGQGTRLTVV.

The CDR3 reads CASSPLSLTGSTNEKLFF. In DNA, the CDR3 is TGTGCCAGCTCACCACTTTCACTCACAGGTTCAACTAATGAAAAACTGTTTTTT. The chain combines TRBV18 with TRBJ1-4, with D possibly being TRBD1 (5 bases). The CDR3 consists of 18 residues. Germline-derived CDR1 and CDR2 are KGHSH and LQKENI. The germline V and J ends were trimmed by 1 base and 0 bases, with 15 bases remaining between them. The whole variable domain, filled in from reference TRBV18 and TRBJ1-4, reads NAGVMQNPRHLVRRRGQEARLRCSPMKGHSHVYWYRQLPEEGLKFMVYLQKENIIDESGMPKERFSAEFPKEGPSILRIQQVVRGDSAAYFCASSPLSLTGSTNEKLFFGSGTQLSVL.

The chain recombines TRBV28 with TRBJ1-2; D gene uncertain. The germline V gene encodes CDR1 MDHEN and CDR2 SYDVKM. This CDR3 contains 10 residues. V dropped 3 bases and J dropped 4 bases, with 0 bases sitting between them. The CDR3 DNA follows: TGTGCCAGCAGTTTCTATGGCTACACCTTC. This gives the protein CASSFYGYTF.

J is TRBJ2-3 and V is TRBV23-1; 12 bases line up with TRBD2. TRBV23-1 is labeled an ORF, and its function is uncertain. Unmatched junction bases numbered 9, after V lost 8 bases and J lost 0 bases. The CDR3 length is 17 residues. The chain's CDR3 is CASCPSGGAVSTDTQYF. CDR3 nucleotides: TGCGCCAGCTGCCCTAGCGGGGGGGCCGTAAGCACAGATACGCAGTATTTT.